These T cell receptor beta chains were read from a single sample in a study of T cells expressing NK-cell markers. TCRdb re-called the 5' RACE reads, yielding one record per CDR3 amino acid sequence without DNA. The sample data list around 550,000 distinct CDR3 sequences. The sample was blood T cells: a sorted CD56 or NKG2C T cell subset, CD4+ or CD8+ T cells, or bulk PBMC T cells (not recorded which). All receptors derive from a man in his late teens or twenties in good health. The CDR3 runs from the conserved cysteine through the conserved F or W.

>TRBV7-8|TRBJ2-7
CASSLGRRGAHQEQYF
>TRBV12-3/TRBV12-4|TRBJ2-3
CASSGRTGWSDTQYF
>TRBV29-1|TRBJ1-1
CSVAKFGDTEAFF
>TRBV20-1|TRBJ2-6
CSAKTGGEANVLTF
>TRBV20-1|TRBJ2-1
CGGEAWNNEQFF
>TRBV18|TRBJ2-7
CASSPLGLEGTYEQYF
>TRBV6-5|TRBJ1-5
CASSLGGQGANQPQHF
>TRBV18|TRBJ2-7
CASSPRVGGALANEQYF
>TRBV12-3/TRBV12-4|TRBJ2-3
CASSLSPSLDTQYF
>TRBV2|TRBJ2-1
CASSLAKGELAEQFF
>TRBV25-1|TRBJ1-5
CASSATGVWQPQHF
>TRBV7-3|TRBJ2-1
CASSLQGLVGNEQFF
>TRBV27|TRBJ2-1
CASSFGGPRSYNEQFF
>TRBV29-1|TRBJ2-3
CSVETLGRGGADTQYF
>TRBV12-3/TRBV12-4|TRBJ1-4
CASSWGGADEKLFF
>TRBV29-1|TRBJ1-1
CSWSTETRAFF
>TRBV6-5|TRBJ2-3
CASSYWDRGADTQYF
>TRBV20-1|TRBJ2-3
CSAPHTSTDTQYF
>TRBV5-1|TRBJ2-3
CASSLALAGQGDTQYF
>TRBV12-3/TRBV12-4|TRBJ2-1
CASSPLGGQQFF
>TRBV3-1|TRBJ2-5
CASSQMQGVKETQYF
>TRBV18|TRBJ2-7
CASSPGSRTGEQYF
>TRBV23-1|TRBJ2-1
CASSHPRDENNEQFF
>TRBV5-1|TRBJ2-3
CASSSSPVGQIKANTDTQYF
>TRBV12-3/TRBV12-4|TRBJ1-1
CASSFGGTLRTGVHTEAFF
>TRBV7-2|TRBJ2-3
CASSLASGRGEDTQYF
>TRBV24-1|TRBJ2-1
CATSTRGAPYNEQFF
>TRBV20-1|TRBJ2-7
CSAPGGWSYEQYF
>TRBV20-1|TRBJ1-5
CSALDRGRGPQHF
>TRBV7-2|TRBJ2-7
CASLGLAGSTYEQYF
>TRBV7-3|TRBJ2-5
CASSSTHLAWKQETQYF